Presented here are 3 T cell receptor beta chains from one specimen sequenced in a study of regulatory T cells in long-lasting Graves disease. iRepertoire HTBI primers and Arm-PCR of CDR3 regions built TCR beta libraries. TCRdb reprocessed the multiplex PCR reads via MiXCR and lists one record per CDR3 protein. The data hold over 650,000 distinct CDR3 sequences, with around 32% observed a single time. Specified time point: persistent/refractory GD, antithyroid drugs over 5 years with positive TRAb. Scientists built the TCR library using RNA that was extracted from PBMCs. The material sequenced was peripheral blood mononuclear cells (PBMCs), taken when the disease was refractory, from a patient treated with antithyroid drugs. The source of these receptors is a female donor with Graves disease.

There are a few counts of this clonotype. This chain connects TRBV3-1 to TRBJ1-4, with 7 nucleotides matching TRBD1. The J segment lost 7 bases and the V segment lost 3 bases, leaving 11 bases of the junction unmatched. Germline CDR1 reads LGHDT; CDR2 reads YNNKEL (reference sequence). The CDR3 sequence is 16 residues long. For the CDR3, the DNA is TGTGCCAGCAGCCAGCCTCTCACAGGGGTTGGTGAAAAACTGTTTTTT. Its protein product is CASSQPLTGVGEKLFF.

CDR3 loop: CASSTRTSGHFF. In nucleotides, the CDR3 is TGTGCCAGCTCTACACGAACCTCAGGCCATTTCTTT. V is TRBV14 and J is TRBJ1-1; D not certain. Germline V lookup: CDR1 SGHDN, CDR2 FVKESK. Deletions cut 8 bases from V and 13 bases from J, with 20 bases between. The CDR3 sequence is 12 residues long.

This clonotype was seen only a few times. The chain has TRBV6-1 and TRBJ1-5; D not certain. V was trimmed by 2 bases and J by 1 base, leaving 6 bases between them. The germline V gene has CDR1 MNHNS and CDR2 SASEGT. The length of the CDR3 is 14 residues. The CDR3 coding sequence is TGTGCCAGCAGTGAACGCAGGAGCAATCAGCCCCAGCATTTT. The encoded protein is CASSERRSNQPQHF.